The rows below give T cell receptor beta chains drawn from one sample of a study of shared clonotypes between healthy human individuals. Profiling relied on immunoSEQ multiplex PCR, and the TCRdb table lists in-frame clones only, not all of them. Of roughly 2,000,000 clones in the sample, about 95% were seen once. Sequencing was done on a sample of naive CD8+ T cells sorted from blood. The receptors were gathered from a man in his late teens or twenties in good health. The CDR3 runs from the conserved cysteine through the conserved F or W. A D gene is named only where the DNA matches it firmly. Rows give clone size only sometimes, using once, few, many, or a class for an expanded clone.

J	V	D	size	DNA	CDR3
TRBJ2-3	TRBV4-3	TRBD2	.	TGCGCCAGCAGCCTCTACAGAAGCGGGACTAGCACAGATACGCAGTATTTT	CASSLYRSGTSTDTQYF
TRBJ1-2	TRBV6-1	.	.	TGTGCCAGCAGTGAATGGATTGGGGCCCCGAGCCGCTATGGCTACACCTTC	CASSEWIGAPSRYGYTF
TRBJ2-1	TRBV4-3	.	.	TGCGCCAGCAGCCAAGATATTTCCGGGCCGGTCGGAATGGGTGAGCAGTTCTTC	CASSQDISGPVGMGEQFF
TRBJ1-3	TRBV6-1	.	.	TGTGCCAGCAGTGATTGGGGTTTTGGCTCTGGAAACACCATATATTTT	CASSDWGFGSGNTIYF
TRBJ1-1	TRBV28	TRBD1	.	TGTGCCAGCACCGACAGGGGCTTAGTGGGAACTGAAGCTTTCTTT	CASTDRGLVGTEAFF
TRBJ2-7	TRBV9	.	.	TGTGCCAGCAGCGTAGACTCAGGGGCTTACGAGCAGTACTTC	CASSVDSGAYEQYF
TRBJ1-2	TRBV7-9	.	once	TGTGCCAGCAGCTTTGCCCTCTTGGGTGGCTACACCTTC	CASSFALLGGYTF
TRBJ1-5	TRBV6-5	TRBD1	.	TGTGCCAGCAGCCCTAACAGGGGGCATCAGCCCCAGCATTTT	CASSPNRGHQPQHF
TRBJ2-7	TRBV4-3	TRBD1	once	TGCGCCAGCAGCCAAGTCTTTAAGGGGGCCAGCTACGAGCAGTACTTC	CASSQVFKGASYEQYF
TRBJ1-1	TRBV6-6	.	.	TGTGCCAGCAGTTACTCTTTAGGCACTGAAGCTTTCTTT	CASSYSLGTEAFF
TRBJ1-2	TRBV6-6	.	.	TGTGCCAGCAGTTACGGCAGGTTCTATGGCTACACCTTC	CASSYGRFYGYTF
TRBJ1-6	TRBV30	.	.	TGTGCCTGGGGAGAAGAGAACTATAATTCACCCCTCCACTTT	CAWGEENYNSPLHF
TRBJ2-7	TRBV5-4	.	.	TGTGCCAGCAGCTTGTTAACCTACGAGCAGTACTTC	CASSLLTYEQYF
TRBJ2-7	TRBV19	.	few	TGTGCCAGTAGTGGATACGGGGAGGAGGACCGAGGGCAGTACTTC	CASSGYGEEDRGQYF
TRBJ1-5	TRBV16	.	.	TGTGCCAGCAGCCAACCTGGACAAGGCAATCAGCCCCAGCATTTT	CASSQPGQGNQPQHF
TRBJ2-1	TRBV5-4	.	.	TGTGCCAGCCCCGCGGGGTCACCCTACAATGAGCAGTTCTTC	CASPAGSPYNEQFF
TRBJ1-2	TRBV9	.	.	TGTGCCAGCAGTGGGACAATCGTGGGCTACACCTTC	CASSGTIVGYTF
TRBJ2-5	TRBV27	.	.	TGTGCCAGCAGTTTCGTTGGAGGGGTAGAGACCCAGTACTTC	CASSFVGGVETQYF
TRBJ1-2	TRBV18	.	once	TGTGCCAGCTCACCAAGTTCGGCTGCGGGCAGGACCTATGGCTACACCTTC	CASSPSSAAGRTYGYTF
TRBJ2-3	TRBV7-9	.	.	TGTGCCAGCAGCTTAAGCCAGGGAAGCACAGATACGCAGTATTTT	CASSLSQGSTDTQYF
TRBJ2-2	TRBV7-6	TRBD1	.	TGTGCCAGCAGCTTAGCCGAGACAGGGGCGGCCGGGGAGCTGTTTTTT	CASSLAETGAAGELFF
TRBJ2-7	TRBV4-1	.	.	TGCGCCAGCAGCCAAGATCAAAGTAGCGGCTACGAGCAGTACTTC	CASSQDQSSGYEQYF
TRBJ2-7	TRBV5-1	.	once	TGCGCCAGCAGCTTGGTTCAGGGGTCCTACGAGCAGTACTTC	CASSLVQGSYEQYF
TRBJ1-2	TRBV6-1	.	many	TGTGCCAGCAGTGAGTACGGTGGATATGGCTACACCTTC	CASSEYGGYGYTF
TRBJ2-3	TRBV11-1	.	.	TGTGCCAGCAGCCCCCACACACGGGATGGAGATACGCAGTATTTT	CASSPHTRDGDTQYF
TRBJ2-3	TRBV5-1	TRBD1	.	TGCGCCAGCTCCGGGGGTACGCCAGGGGGCCGTCATTTT	CASSGGTPGGRHF
TRBJ2-3	TRBV7-8	.	.	TGTGCCAGCAGCCTGAAGGGGGGCACAGATACGCAGTATTTT	CASSLKGGTDTQYF